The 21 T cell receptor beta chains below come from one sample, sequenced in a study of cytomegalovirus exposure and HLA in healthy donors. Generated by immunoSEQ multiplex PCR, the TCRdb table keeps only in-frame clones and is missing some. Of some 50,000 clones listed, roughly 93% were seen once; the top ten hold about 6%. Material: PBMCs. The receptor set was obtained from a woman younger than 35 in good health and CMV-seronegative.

The chain's CDR3 is CASRTGDYGYTF. In DNA form, the CDR3 reads TGTGCCAGCAGGACAGGGGACTATGGCTACACCTTC. The gene calls are TRBV6-6 and TRBJ1-2; 8 bases fit TRBD1. Trimming removed 6 bases from V and 3 bases from J; junction bases left unmatched: 0. Per germline, CDR1 MNHNY and CDR2 SVGAGI (reference sequence). The CDR3 runs 12 residues.

The DNA for the CDR3 is TGTGCCAGCAACGACAGGGGTCAAGCCAAAAACATTCAGTACTTC. This encodes CASNDRGQAKNIQYF. The chain employs TRBV11-2 and TRBJ2-4, with 8 bases matching TRBD1. CDR1 is SGHAT, CDR2 FQNNGV, per germline. V gave up 7 bases and J gave up 0 bases; unmatched junction bases: 5. CDR3 length: 15 amino acids.

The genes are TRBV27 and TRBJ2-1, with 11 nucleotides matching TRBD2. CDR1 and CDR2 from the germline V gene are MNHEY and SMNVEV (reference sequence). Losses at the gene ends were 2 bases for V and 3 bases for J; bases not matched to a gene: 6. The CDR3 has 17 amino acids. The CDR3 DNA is TGTGCCAGCAGTTTAAATCGACTAGCGGGGCTCTACAATGAGCAGTTCTTC. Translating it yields CASSLNRLAGLYNEQFF.

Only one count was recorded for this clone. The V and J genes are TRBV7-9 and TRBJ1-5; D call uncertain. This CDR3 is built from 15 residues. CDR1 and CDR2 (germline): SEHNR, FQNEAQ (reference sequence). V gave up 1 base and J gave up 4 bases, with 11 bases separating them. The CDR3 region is CASSLDSGGNQPQHF. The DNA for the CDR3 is TGTGCCAGCAGCTTAGACTCGGGCGGGAATCAGCCCCAGCATTTT.

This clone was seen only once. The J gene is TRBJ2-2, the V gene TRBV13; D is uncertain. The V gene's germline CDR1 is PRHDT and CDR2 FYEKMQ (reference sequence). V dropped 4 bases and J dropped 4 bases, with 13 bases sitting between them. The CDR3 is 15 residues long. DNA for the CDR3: TGTGCCAGCAGCTCGACTCACGCCAGCACCGGGGAGCTGTTTTTT. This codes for CASSSTHASTGELFF.

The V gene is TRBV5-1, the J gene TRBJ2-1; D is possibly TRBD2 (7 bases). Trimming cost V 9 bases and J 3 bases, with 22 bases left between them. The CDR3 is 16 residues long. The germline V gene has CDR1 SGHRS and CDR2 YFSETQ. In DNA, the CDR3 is TGCGCCACCCCGGTGGGGGGGGCCCCGATCTACAATGAGCAGTTCTTC. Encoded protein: CATPVGGAPIYNEQFF.

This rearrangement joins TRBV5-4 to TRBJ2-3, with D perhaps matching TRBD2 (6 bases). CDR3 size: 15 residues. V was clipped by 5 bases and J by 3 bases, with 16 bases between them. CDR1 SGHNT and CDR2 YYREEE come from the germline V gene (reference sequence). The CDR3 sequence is CASRYRGSGTDTQYF. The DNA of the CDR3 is TGTGCCAGCAGATATCGAGGTAGCGGAACAGATACGCAGTATTTT.

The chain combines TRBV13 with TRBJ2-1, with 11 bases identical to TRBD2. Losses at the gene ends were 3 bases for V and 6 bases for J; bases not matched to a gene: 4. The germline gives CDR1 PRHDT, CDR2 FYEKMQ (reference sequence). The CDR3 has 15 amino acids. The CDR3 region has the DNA TGTGCCAGCAGCTTCAGACTAGCGGGAAGCAATGAGCAGTTCTTC. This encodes CASSFRLAGSNEQFF.

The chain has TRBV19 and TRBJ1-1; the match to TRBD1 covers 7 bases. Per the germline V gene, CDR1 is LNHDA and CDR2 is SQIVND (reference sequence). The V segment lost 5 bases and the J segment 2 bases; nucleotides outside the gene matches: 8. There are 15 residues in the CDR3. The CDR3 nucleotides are TGTGCCAGTAGTGCCAACAGGGGAAGAAACACTGAAGCTTTCTTT. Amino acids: CASSANRGRNTEAFF.

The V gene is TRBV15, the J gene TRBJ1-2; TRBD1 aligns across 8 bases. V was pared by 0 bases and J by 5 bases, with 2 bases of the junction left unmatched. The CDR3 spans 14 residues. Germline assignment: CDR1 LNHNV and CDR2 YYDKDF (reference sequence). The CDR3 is CATSREWTGYGYTF. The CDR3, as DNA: TGTGCCACCAGCAGAGAATGGACAGGGTATGGCTACACCTTC.

The DNA for the CDR3 is TGTGCCAGCAGCTCTCTACCGGGGGTCACAGATACGCAGTATTTT. Protein: CASSSLPGVTDTQYF. This chain links TRBV5-8 with TRBJ2-3; possibly TRBD2 for D (6 bases). Trimming cost V 3 bases and J 2 bases, with 13 bases left between them. The CDR3 runs to 15 residues. Germline V CDR1 and CDR2: SGHTS, YDEGEE.

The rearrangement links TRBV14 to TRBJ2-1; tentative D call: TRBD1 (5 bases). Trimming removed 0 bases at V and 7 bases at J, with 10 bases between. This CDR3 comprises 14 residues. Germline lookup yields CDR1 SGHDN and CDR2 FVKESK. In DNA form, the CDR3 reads TGTGCCAGCAGCCAAGACGCAGGGTGGAATGAGCAGTTCTTC. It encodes CASSQDAGWNEQFF.

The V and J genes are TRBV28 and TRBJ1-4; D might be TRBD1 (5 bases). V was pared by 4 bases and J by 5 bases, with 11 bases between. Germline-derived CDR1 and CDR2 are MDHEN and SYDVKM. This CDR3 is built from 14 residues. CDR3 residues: CASSSPGLNEKLFF. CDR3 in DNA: TGTGCCAGCAGTTCCCCGGGACTGAATGAAAAACTGTTTTTT.

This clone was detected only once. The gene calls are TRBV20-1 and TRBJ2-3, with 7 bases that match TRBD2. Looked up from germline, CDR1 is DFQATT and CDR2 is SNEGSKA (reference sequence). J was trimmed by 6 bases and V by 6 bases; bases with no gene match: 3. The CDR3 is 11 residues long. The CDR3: CSAPAGDTQYF. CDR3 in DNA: TGCAGTGCCCCAGCGGGGGATACGCAGTATTTT.

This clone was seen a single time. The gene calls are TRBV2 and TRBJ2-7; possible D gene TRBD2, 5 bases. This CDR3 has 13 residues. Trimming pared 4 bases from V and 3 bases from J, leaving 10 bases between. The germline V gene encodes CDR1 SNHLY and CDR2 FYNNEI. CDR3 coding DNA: TGTGCCAGCAGTGCAGGACTTCTCTACGAGCAGTACGTC. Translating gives CASSAGLLYEQYV.

The CDR3 region is CASTDRGQGEANYGYTF. In DNA form, the CDR3 reads TGTGCCAGCACGGACAGGGGGCAGGGGGAAGCTAACTATGGCTACACCTTC. V is TRBV7-9 and J is TRBJ1-2; TRBD1 agrees at 11 bases. With 7 bases clipped from V and 0 bases from J, the junction kept 10 bases outside the gene matches. The V gene's germline CDR1 is SEHNR and CDR2 FQNEAQ (reference sequence). There are 17 residues in the CDR3.

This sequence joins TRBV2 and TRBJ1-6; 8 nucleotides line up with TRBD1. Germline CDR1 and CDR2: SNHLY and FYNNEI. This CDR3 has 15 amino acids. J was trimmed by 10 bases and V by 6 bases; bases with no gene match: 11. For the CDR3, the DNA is TGTGCCAGCAGACGGACAGGGCATAACGGGTCACCCCTCCACTTT. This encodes CASRRTGHNGSPLHF.

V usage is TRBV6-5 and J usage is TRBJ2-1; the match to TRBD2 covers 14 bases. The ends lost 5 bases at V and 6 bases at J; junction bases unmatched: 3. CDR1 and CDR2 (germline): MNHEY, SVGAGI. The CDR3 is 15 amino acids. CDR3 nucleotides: TGTGCCAGCAGTACCGGGACTAGCGGGGGCAATGAGCAGTTCTTC. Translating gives CASSTGTSGGNEQFF.

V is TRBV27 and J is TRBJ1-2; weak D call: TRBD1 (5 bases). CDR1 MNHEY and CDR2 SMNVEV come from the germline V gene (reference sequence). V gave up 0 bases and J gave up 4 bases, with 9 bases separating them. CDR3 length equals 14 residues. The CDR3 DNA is TGTGCCAGCAGTTTATCTAGCACAGGCTATGGCTACACCTTC. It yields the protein CASSLSSTGYGYTF.

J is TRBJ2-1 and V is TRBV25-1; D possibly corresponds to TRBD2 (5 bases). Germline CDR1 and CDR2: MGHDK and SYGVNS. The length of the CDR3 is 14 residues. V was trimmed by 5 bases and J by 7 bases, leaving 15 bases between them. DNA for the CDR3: TGTGCCAGCAGTATAACTAGAGGAAAGAATGAGCAGTTCTTC. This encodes CASSITRGKNEQFF.

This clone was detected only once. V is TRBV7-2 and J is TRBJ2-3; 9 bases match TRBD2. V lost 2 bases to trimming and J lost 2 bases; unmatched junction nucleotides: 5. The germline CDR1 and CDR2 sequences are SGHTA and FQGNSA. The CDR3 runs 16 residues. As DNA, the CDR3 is TGTGCCAGCAGCTTAAGGAAGCGGGGGGCCACAGATACGCAGTATTTT. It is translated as CASSLRKRGATDTQYF.